This entry describes one TCR beta chain. This sample was taken from a study of blood T cell repertoires in COVID-19. As for the study in general: Researchers got acute and convalescent COVID-19 samples from the United States, Italy and Spain. In each case, the material was cDNA or gDNA derived from T cells, B-cell-depleted T cells, or PBMCs.

Trimming removed 7 bases at V and 0 bases at J, with 7 bases between. The CDR3 contains 13 residues. Per germline, CDR1 SGHAT and CDR2 FQNNGV. Per the original methods: Scientists estimated how many nucleated cells there were by amplifying reference gene primers. The table came from immunoSEQ multiplex PCR; TCRdb's copy has only in-frame clones and leaves some out. V and J calls and clone size are as listed in that table; D and trimming were resolved from the DNA. This table holds around 180,000 clones, roughly 85% found once. Sequencing input: peripheral blood. The chain links TRBV11-2 to TRBJ1-3, with D unresolved. The clonotype was recovered from a woman of 80 years or more with active or convalescent COVID-19. The CDR3 spells CASTPPSGNTIYF. The CDR3 coding sequence is TGTGCCAGCACCCCTCCCTCTGGAAACACCATATATTTT.